Sequencing of this T cell receptor beta chain was carried out in a study of radiotherapy plus CTLA-4 blockade in lung cancer. Across the study: Objective responses were recorded in about 17% of patients, with disease control recorded in 25% to 35%.

Between the trimmed V and J ends, which lost 4 bases and 3 bases, there was a span of 21 bases. The CDR3 length is 17 residues. Germline CDR1 is SGHDN and CDR2 is FVKESK. Note on this clone: Its specificity is unknown.

Profiling relied on immunoSEQ multiplex PCR, and the TCRdb table lists in-frame clones only, not all of them. The sample has 85,000 to 120,000 clones, over 75% seen once. Study outcomes and limitations: There was expansion of tumor-derived TCR clones in blood after radiotherapy plus ipilimumab.

The sample in question was peripheral blood, obtained from a patient treated with radiotherapy plus ipilimumab. V gene TRBV14 combines with J gene TRBJ2-5; weak D call: TRBD2 (6 bases). The sequence was collected from a human donor with non-small cell lung cancer that progressed on radiotherapy plus ipilimumab. Some clones in this sample may be carry-over from other donors' samples. In nucleotides, the CDR3 is TGTGCCAGCAGCCGATATGGGGCTCTAGCGTCGGAAGAGACCCAGTACTTC. Protein: CASSRYGALASEETQYF.